Listed here are 27 T cell receptor beta chains from one sample, sequenced in a study of blood T cell repertoires in COVID-19. Using immunoSEQ multiplex PCR, the repertoire was profiled, and TCRdb retains in-frame clones only, with some absent. The table has around 90,000 clones, around four fifths seen once. Sequencing was performed on peripheral blood. The receptor source for this set is a woman aged 70-85 years with active or convalescent COVID-19.

The V and J genes are TRBV30 and TRBJ1-4, with TRBD1 as a possible D gene (5 bases). This CDR3 spans 17 amino acids. V lost 0 bases and J lost 2, with 16 bases in between. Germline values: CDR1 GTSNPN, CDR2 SVGIG (reference sequence). The CDR3 DNA follows: TGTGCCTGGAGTGTAACGAGAAGGGGAATCACTAATGAAAAACTGTTTTTT. Amino acid sequence: CAWSVTRRGITNEKLFF. Together with reference TRBV30 and TRBJ1-4, the CDR3 gives the full variable domain: SQTIHQWPATLVQPVGSPLSLECTVEGTSNPNLYWYRQAAGRGLQLLFYSVGIGQISSEVPQNLSASRPQDRQFILSSKKLLLSDSGFYLCAWSVTRRGITNEKLFFGSGTQLSVL.

V gene TRBV6-5 combines with J gene TRBJ1-1, with D tentatively TRBD1 (5 bases). The germline CDR1 and CDR2 sequences are MNHEY and SVGAGI. CDR3 length: 14 residues. Trimming removed 8 bases from V and 2 bases from J, with 15 bases in between. CDR3 nucleotides: TGTGCCAGCCGTAGAACAGGTTCCAACACTGAAGCTTTCTTT. Amino acids: CASRRTGSNTEAFF.

V and J are TRBV28 and TRBJ1-1; TRBD1 is a possible D gene (6 bases). The CDR3 has 15 residues. The germline V gene encodes CDR1 MDHEN and CDR2 SYDVKM. Deletions cut 6 bases from V and 4 bases from J, with 18 bases between. The DNA for the CDR3 is TGTGCCAGCAGCCCCCCCCGGGGGGCTAGCACTGAAGCTTTCTTT. The encoded protein is CASSPPRGASTEAFF.

This clone was recorded a few times. The V and J genes are TRBV5-6 and TRBJ1-3; TRBD1 might be the D (6 bases). Germline V lookup: CDR1 SGHDT, CDR2 YYEEEE. V gave up 2 bases and J gave up 3 bases, with 9 bases separating them. CDR3 length equals 14 residues. This CDR3 is CASSFVRGGNTIYF. CDR3 DNA: TGTGCCAGCAGCTTTGTCAGGGGTGGAAACACCATATATTTT.

The J gene is TRBJ2-2, the V gene TRBV4-2; the match to TRBD2 covers 15 bases. This CDR3 comprises 17 residues. Germline V lookup: CDR1 LGHNA, CDR2 YNFKEQ. Trimming at V came to 4 bases and at J to 7 bases, leaving 7 bases not matched to a gene. In nucleotides, the CDR3 is TGTGCCAGCAGCCTAAGGACTAGCGGGGGGGCCGGCGGGGAGCTGTTTTTT. Translated: CASSLRTSGGAGGELFF.

This chain links TRBV18 with TRBJ2-7; 7 nucleotides align to TRBD1. The CDR3 contains 15 residues. Germline V gene lookup returns CDR1 KGHSH and CDR2 LQKENI. With V trimmed by 3 bases and J by 2 bases, 7 bases remained unmatched. This CDR3 is CASSPRQGKTYEQYF. Here the CDR3 DNA reads TGTGCCAGCTCACCGCGACAGGGTAAGACCTACGAGCAGTACTTC.

This clone was counted between two and nine times. This rearrangement joins TRBV3-1 (or the pseudogene TRBV3-2) to TRBJ1-2; no clear D gene. Trimming removed 0 bases at V and 6 bases at J, with 5 bases between. The CDR3 runs to 12 residues. Germline CDR1 and CDR2: LGHDT and YNNKEL (reference sequence). CDR3 residues: CASSQDLDGYTF. The DNA of the CDR3 is TGTGCCAGCAGCCAAGATCTCGATGGCTACACCTTC.

Only a few counts were recorded for this clone. The chain employs TRBV19 and TRBJ1-6; 11 bases are a match to TRBD1. This CDR3 has 13 amino acids. Germline CDR1 reads LNHDA; CDR2 reads SQIVND (reference sequence). The junction had 3 bases not matched to a gene; V was cut back by 9 bases and J by 8 bases. DNA of the CDR3: TGTGCCAGCGGGACAGGGGGACATTCACCCCTCCACTTT. Amino acid sequence: CASGTGGHSPLHF. Full variable domain (rest looked up from reference TRBV19 and TRBJ1-6): DGGITQSPKYLFRKEGQNVTLSCEQNLNHDAMYWYRQDPGQGLRLIYYSQIVNDFQKGDIAEGYSVSREKKESFPLTVTSAQKNPTAFYLCASGTGGHSPLHFGNGTRLTVT.

This sequence joins TRBV12-3 or TRBV12-4 and TRBJ1-1; no reliable D call. V was cut by 6 bases and J by 1 base, with 9 bases left in between. The CDR3 length is 13 residues. CDR3 in amino acids: CASSRTENTEAFF. The CDR3, as DNA: TGTGCCAGCAGCCGCACAGAGAACACTGAAGCTTTCTTT.

The chain links TRBV19 to TRBJ1-5; TRBD1 matches 8 bases. The CDR3 is made up of 19 amino acids. CDR1 and CDR2 (germline): LNHDA, SQIVND (reference sequence). The junction had 21 bases not matched to a gene; V was cut back by 7 bases and J by 4 bases. The CDR3 sequence: CASITSVGGDRRGNQPQHF. The CDR3 nucleotides read TGTGCCAGTATCACTTCCGTAGGGGGGGACAGGCGAGGGAATCAGCCCCAGCATTTT.

The chain uses TRBV18 and TRBJ1-3; D gene ambiguous. The CDR3 has 16 amino acids. Deletions cut 6 bases from V and 0 bases from J, with 15 bases between. CDR1 is KGHSH and CDR2 is LQKENI in the germline V gene. CDR3 DNA: TGTGCCAGCTCCCCAGACGGAGGGCCCTCTGGAAACACCATATATTTT. It specifies CASSPDGGPSGNTIYF.

The chain links TRBV7-2 to TRBJ2-1, with TRBD2 matching 7 bases. The CDR3 runs to 15 residues. Trimming at V came to 2 bases and at J to 4 bases, leaving 5 bases not matched to a gene. CDR1 is SGHTA and CDR2 is FQGNSA in the germline V gene. The CDR3 DNA reads TGTGCCAGCAGCTTAAGGGCGGGAGATTACAATGAGCAGTTCTTC. This encodes CASSLRAGDYNEQFF.

The gene calls are TRBV19 and TRBJ1-1; TRBD1 might be the D (6 bases). Germline V lookup: CDR1 LNHDA, CDR2 SQIVND (reference sequence). The CDR3 runs to 16 residues. The germline V and J ends were trimmed by 4 bases and 1 base, with 16 bases remaining between them. This CDR3 reads CASSNPPRGGNTEAFF. DNA of the CDR3: TGTGCCAGTAGTAACCCCCCTAGAGGGGGGAACACTGAAGCTTTCTTT. The entire variable domain, with the rest obtained from reference TRBV19 and TRBJ1-1, is as follows: DGGITQSPKYLFRKEGQNVTLSCEQNLNHDAMYWYRQDPGQGLRLIYYSQIVNDFQKGDIAEGYSVSREKKESFPLTVTSAQKNPTAFYLCASSNPPRGGNTEAFFGQGTRLTVV.

The chain uses TRBV27 and TRBJ1-1; D not certain. Trimming removed 3 bases at V and 5 bases at J, with 10 bases between. Germline V gives CDR1 MNHEY, CDR2 SMNVEV (reference sequence). The CDR3 runs to 13 residues. CDR3 sequence (DNA): TGTGCCAGCAGTTTTTGGGGAGGGACTGAAGCTTTCTTT. It encodes CASSFWGGTEAFF.

The table lists this clone with a few counts. The gene calls are TRBV7-6 and TRBJ2-7; 9 bases map to TRBD1. The junction had 9 bases not matched to a gene; V was cut back by 5 bases and J by 4 bases. Germline values: CDR1 SGHVS, CDR2 FNYEAQ. The CDR3 consists of 15 residues. The CDR3 nucleotides are TGTGCCAGCAGCCCGAACTGGGGACAGGGATACGAGCAGTACTTC. Its translation is CASSPNWGQGYEQYF. The full variable domain, in which reference TRBV7-6 and TRBJ2-7 provide the parts outside the CDR3, is GAGVSQSPRYKVTKRGQDVALRCDPISGHVSLYWYRQALGQGPEFLTYFNYEAQQDKSGLPNDRFSAERPEGSISTLTIQRTEQRDSAMYRCASSPNWGQGYEQYFGPGTRLTVT.

J is TRBJ1-2 and V is TRBV6-5; the match to TRBD1 covers 9 bases. Germline lookup yields CDR1 MNHEY and CDR2 SVGAGI. V was pared by 6 bases and J by 8 bases, with 7 bases of the junction left unmatched. This CDR3 spans 13 amino acids. Here the CDR3 DNA reads TGTGCCAGCAGCGGGACAGGGACCCTCGGCTACACCTTC. Translation gives CASSGTGTLGYTF.

This chain connects TRBV18 to TRBJ1-5; TRBD1 aligns across 10 bases. Trimming cost V 5 bases and J 5 bases; bases outside gene matches: 3. The CDR3 sequence is 14 residues long. Germline V gives CDR1 KGHSH, CDR2 LQKENI. DNA of the CDR3: TGTGCCAGCTCATCGACAGGGGGCGATCAGCCCCAGCATTTT. This gives the protein CASSSTGGDQPQHF.

This clone was observed a single time. The gene calls are TRBV11-3 and TRBJ2-1; a possible D gene is TRBD1 (8 bases). The V end was cut by 4 bases, the J end by 8 bases, with 12 bases between. Germline V gene sequence: CDR1 SGHNT, CDR2 YENEEA. This CDR3 contains 13 residues. Written as DNA, the CDR3 is TGTGCCAGCAGCTCCACAGGGGGGGATGAGCAGTTCTTC. Translation gives CASSSTGGDEQFF.

V is TRBV19 and J is TRBJ2-1; 9 nucleotides agree with TRBD1. After removal of 4 bases from V and 5 bases from J, the junction contained 3 bases not matched to a gene. Per germline, CDR1 LNHDA and CDR2 SQIVND (reference sequence). The length of the CDR3 is 14 residues. As DNA, the CDR3 is TGTGCCAGTAGTACCCGGACAGGGGACAATGAGCAGTTCTTC. As protein: CASSTRTGDNEQFF.

In this sample, this clone turned up once. This rearrangement joins TRBV29-1 to TRBJ2-7, with 7 nucleotides matching TRBD1. Trimming removed 8 bases from V and 6 bases from J; junction bases left unmatched: 7. There are 11 residues in the CDR3. Germline loops: CDR1 SQVTM, CDR2 ANQGSEA. CDR3 sequence reads: CSLSQGFEQYF. The CDR3 bases are TGCAGCCTCTCACAGGGGTTCGAGCAGTACTTC.

The chain couples TRBV12-3 or TRBV12-4 to TRBJ1-4, with D tentatively TRBD1 (6 bases). Between the trimmed V and J ends, which lost 8 bases and 6 bases, there was a span of 13 bases. The CDR3 is made up of 13 amino acids. CDR3 DNA sequence: TGTGCCAGCGGCAAACAGGGATATGAAAAACTGTTTTTT. Its translation: CASGKQGYEKLFF.

The V call is TRBV28, the J call TRBJ1-5; 7 bases fit TRBD1. CDR1 and CDR2 from the germline V gene are MDHEN and SYDVKM. J lost 3 bases, V lost 6 bases, and 2 bases had no gene match. The CDR3 loop spans 13 amino acids. The CDR3 DNA is TGTGCCAGCAGGACAGGGATCAATCAGCCCCAGCATTTT. It codes for CASRTGINQPQHF.

This clone is judged medium-sized. This chain links TRBV19 with TRBJ1-5; D may be TRBD1 (5 bases). CDR1 is LNHDA, CDR2 SQIVND, per germline (reference sequence). This CDR3 is 13 amino acids long. V gave up 8 bases and J gave up 4 bases, with 12 bases separating them. The DNA for the CDR3 is TGTGCCAGTGGAAGACAGCCGAATCAGCCCCAGCATTTT. Protein product: CASGRQPNQPQHF.

V usage is TRBV6-2 or TRBV6-3 and J usage is TRBJ2-1; 9 bases are shared with TRBD1. V gave up 4 bases and J gave up 8 bases; unmatched junction bases: 9. The CDR3 is 15 amino acids. Germline CDR1 MNHEY, CDR2 SVGEGT. This chain's CDR3 is CASSWGGQGSHEQFF. As DNA, the CDR3 is TGTGCCAGCAGTTGGGGGGGACAGGGAAGCCATGAGCAGTTCTTC.

This chain connects TRBV28 to TRBJ2-7; possible D gene TRBD2, 7 bases. There are 16 residues in the CDR3. Germline lookup yields CDR1 MDHEN and CDR2 SYDVKM. The V end lost 1 base, the J end lost 6 bases, and 19 bases lay between the germline ends. The CDR3 here is CASSLSSPGQRGEQYF. The CDR3 nucleotides are TGTGCCAGCAGTTTATCCTCTCCCGGACAGCGGGGCGAGCAGTACTTC.

The chain employs TRBV5-1 and TRBJ1-1, with D perhaps TRBD1 (5 bases). The V gene lost 4 bases and the J gene lost 1 base, with 11 bases spanning the gap. Germline lookup yields CDR1 SGHRS and CDR2 YFSETQ. This CDR3 is 14 amino acids long. The CDR3 region is CASSRGRGNTEAFF. CDR3 bases: TGCGCCAGCAGCCGCGGTAGGGGGAACACTGAAGCTTTCTTT.

The genes are TRBV20-1 and TRBJ2-5; the match to TRBD1 covers 9 bases. V lost 5 bases and J lost 2; bases outside the gene matches: 6. The CDR3 has 14 residues. The germline V gene encodes CDR1 DFQATT and CDR2 SNEGSKA (reference sequence). The CDR3 protein is CSAGGTGTQETQYF. DNA of the CDR3: TGCAGTGCTGGTGGGACAGGGACACAAGAGACCCAGTACTTC.